Listed below are T cell receptor beta chains from one sample, sequenced in a study of blood T cells in healthy people across ages. TCRdb used MiXCR to reprocess the 5' RACE reads, holding one entry per CDR3 protein. The sample includes some 860,000 distinct CDR3 sequences, about 56% of them seen just once. Sequenced sample: blood. The receptors stem from a man aged 35 to 55 in good health. CDR3s include the opening cysteine and the closing phenylalanine or tryptophan. Fields, in order: CDR3 length, J gene, clone size, D gene, V gene, CDR3 protein, CDR3 DNA. D genes are given only for firm matches. Expanded clones are given a class, and other clones once, few, many or no size at all.

16 | TRBJ2-1 | - | - | TRBV5-1 | CASSPHPSFRNGEQFF | TGCGCCAGCAGCCCCCACCCCAGCTTCCGAAATGGGGAGCAGTTCTTC
14 | TRBJ2-7 | - | TRBD1 | TRBV9 | CASSAGQGFDEQYF | TGTGCCAGCAGCGCAGGACAGGGGTTTGACGAGCAGTACTTC
16 | TRBJ2-5 | many | TRBD2 | TRBV20-1 | CSAREKRGGPVSTQYF | TGCAGTGCTAGAGAAAAACGCGGGGGGCCCGTTTCGACCCAGTACTTC
12 | TRBJ2-3 | - | TRBD1 | TRBV20-1 | CSAPDRDDAQYF | TGCAGTGCTCCCGACAGGGATGATGCGCAGTATTTT
15 | TRBJ2-3 | - | TRBD2 | TRBV7-2 | CASRATGLGSDTQYF | TGTGCCAGCAGAGCGACGGGACTAGGCTCAGATACGCAGTATTTT
14 | TRBJ1-4 | - | TRBD1 | TRBV3-1 | CASSQRQGHEKLFF | TGTGCCAGCAGCCAGAGACAGGGGCATGAAAAACTGTTTTTT
15 | TRBJ2-5 | few | TRBD1 | TRBV3-1 | CASSHDTGQGETQYF | TGTGCCAGCAGCCATGACACCGGACAGGGCGAGACCCAGTACTTC
16 | TRBJ2-7 | few | TRBD1 | TRBV20-1 | CSARPRDRGLLYEQYF | TGCAGTGCTAGACCCCGGGACAGGGGGCTTTTGTACGAGCAGTACTTC
12 | TRBJ1-2 | - | TRBD1 | TRBV29-1 | CSVDGTGRGYTF | TGCAGCGTTGACGGGACAGGGAGAGGCTACACCTTC
10 | TRBJ2-5 | - | - | TRBV29-1 | CSVSGETQYF | TGCAGCGTGAGCGGGGAGACCCAGTACTTC
17 | TRBJ1-5 | - | TRBD1 | TRBV20-1 | CSARQGAWTGSNQPQHF | TGCAGTGCTAGGCAGGGGGCCTGGACAGGAAGCAATCAGCCCCAGCATTTT
16 | TRBJ2-5 | - | - | TRBV6-6 | CASSNLIGGGGETQYF | TGTGCCAGCAGTAACCTCATAGGGGGGGGCGGAGAGACCCAGTACTTC
16 | TRBJ2-5 | - | TRBD1 | TRBV28 | CASSFDRGGLGETQYF | TGTGCCAGCAGTTTTGACAGGGGAGGATTGGGGGAGACCCAGTACTTC
15 | TRBJ2-5 | few | TRBD2 | TRBV13 | CASSSSSERGETQYF | TGTGCCAGCAGCTCCTCCTCTGAGCGGGGAGAGACCCAGTACTTC
16 | TRBJ2-7 | once | TRBD1 | TRBV7-8 | CASSFRDRGPTYEQYF | TGTGCCAGCAGCTTTAGGGACAGGGGGCCGACCTACGAGCAGTACTTC
11 | TRBJ1-2 | - | TRBD1 | TRBV6-5 | CATSTGNGYTF | TGTGCCACCTCGACAGGGAATGGCTACACCTTC
11 | TRBJ1-4 | - | - | TRBV12-3/TRBV12-4 | CASSRQKRLFF | TGTGCCAGCAGTAGACAGAAAAGACTGTTTTTT
12 | TRBJ1-5 | - | - | TRBV6-1 | CASANSNQPQHF | TGTGCCAGCGCAAATAGCAATCAGCCCCAGCATTTT
13 | TRBJ2-3 | - | TRBD1 | TRBV30 | CAVGTGNTDTQYF | TGTGCCGTCGGGACAGGAAACACAGATACGCAGTATTTT
13 | TRBJ1-6 | - | - | TRBV20-1 | CSGGGSYNSPLHF | TGCAGTGGGGGAGGATCCTATAATTCACCCCTCCACTTT
11 | TRBJ2-5 | - | - | TRBV6-2/TRBV6-3 | CASSYYHEQYF | TGTGCCAGCAGTTACTACCATGAGCAGTACTTC
16 | TRBJ2-1 | - | TRBD2 | TRBV7-9 | CASTPPGRATFHEQFF | TGTGCCAGCACCCCGCCCGGGAGGGCCACTTTCCATGAGCAGTTCTTC
15 | TRBJ2-5 | once | - | TRBV11-1 | CASSFRVRGVETQYF | TGTGCCAGCAGCTTCAGGGTACGAGGTGTGGAGACCCAGTACTTC
13 | TRBJ2-3 | - | - | TRBV3-1 | CTSSRISLDTQYF | TGTACCAGCAGCCGGATTAGCTTGGATACGCAGTATTTT
13 | TRBJ1-1 | once | - | TRBV20-1 | CSARAGFLTEAFF | TGCAGTGCTAGAGCAGGGTTTTTAACTGAAGCTTTCTTT
15 | TRBJ1-2 | - | - | TRBV24-1 | CATSDAGTSSYGYTF | TGTGCCACCAGTGATGCCGGGACATCTTCATATGGCTACACCTTC
15 | TRBJ2-7 | - | - | TRBV4-1 | CASSQEPGSRDEQYF | TGCGCCAGCAGCCAAGAACCAGGGTCGAGAGACGAGCAGTACTTC
14 | TRBJ1-2 | - | - | TRBV5-1 | CAGSLTDTNYGYTF | TGCGCCGGCAGCTTGACAGATACTAACTATGGCTACACCTTC
16 | TRBJ1-5 | few | - | TRBV5-1 | CASSLEGGGGNQPQHF | TGCGCCAGCAGCTTGGAGGGGGGGGGAGGCAATCAGCCCCAGCATTTT
15 | TRBJ1-6 | - | TRBD1 | TRBV9 | CASSPTDRGNSPLHF | TGTGCCAGCAGCCCCACGGACAGGGGTAATTCACCCCTCCACTTT
16 | TRBJ2-7 | - | - | TRBV9 | CASSVVGTEDPYEQYF | TGTGCCAGCAGCGTAGTAGGAACGGAAGATCCCTACGAGCAGTACTTC
13 | TRBJ2-1 | - | - | TRBV7-3 | CASSPTEYNEQFF | TGTGCCAGCAGTCCCACAGAGTACAATGAGCAGTTCTTC
13 | TRBJ2-1 | - | TRBD2 | TRBV2 | CASEAGGQNEQFF | TGTGCCAGCGAAGCGGGGGGGCAGAATGAGCAGTTCTTC
16 | TRBJ2-3 | once | TRBD2 | TRBV20-1 | CSARGLAGGNTDTQYF | TGCAGTGCTAGAGGACTAGCGGGAGGGAACACAGATACGCAGTATTTT
14 | TRBJ2-5 | - | - | TRBV12-3/TRBV12-4 | CASAGPLDLETQYF | TGTGCCAGCGCGGGACCCCTGGACCTTGAGACCCAGTACTTC
14 | TRBJ2-1 | - | - | TRBV12-3/TRBV12-4 | CASSFGREYNEQFF | TGTGCCAGCAGTTTTGGGCGGGAATACAATGAGCAGTTCTTC
17 | TRBJ2-5 | few | TRBD2 | TRBV5-6 | CASSFALAGSYQETQYF | TGTGCCAGCAGCTTCGCTCTAGCGGGGTCGTACCAAGAGACCCAGTACTTC
14 | TRBJ2-2 | - | TRBD1 | TRBV27 | CASGDRKHTGELFF | TGTGCCAGCGGGGACAGGAAACACACCGGGGAGCTGTTTTTT
15 | TRBJ2-1 | few | TRBD2 | TRBV11-2 | CASSRQLAEINEQFF | TGTGCCAGCAGCCGGCAGCTAGCGGAGATCAATGAGCAGTTCTTC
15 | TRBJ1-5 | - | - | TRBV5-1 | CASSLGQTSNQPQHF | TGCGCCAGCAGCTTGGGACAGACAAGCAATCAGCCCCAGCATTTT
14 | TRBJ2-1 | - | TRBD1 | TRBV4-3 | CASSPGQVYNEQFF | TGCGCCAGCAGCCCGGGACAGGTTTATAATGAGCAGTTCTTC
15 | TRBJ2-1 | - | - | TRBV7-2 | CASRARRGSYNEQFF | TGTGCCAGCAGGGCACGTCGGGGCTCCTACAATGAGCAGTTCTTC
16 | TRBJ2-7 | - | TRBD1 | TRBV29-1 | CSARDRDSRIYNEQYF | TGCAGCGCCAGAGACCGGGACAGTAGGATCTACAATGAGCAGTACTTC
14 | TRBJ2-6 | few | - | TRBV20-1 | CSARDAPLANVLTF | TGCAGTGCTAGAGATGCCCCTTTGGCCAACGTCCTGACTTTC
13 | TRBJ2-1 | few | - | TRBV11-2 | CASTSGSYNEQFF | TGTGCCAGCACGAGCGGGTCCTACAATGAGCAGTTCTTC
16 | TRBJ2-3 | few | TRBD2 | TRBV28 | CASSPTFLAGVFTQYF | TGTGCCAGCAGCCCTACATTCCTAGCGGGAGTGTTTACGCAGTATTTT
15 | TRBJ2-3 | - | TRBD2 | TRBV16 | CASNPAGATTDTQYF | TGTGCCAGCAATCCAGCGGGGGCCACCACAGATACGCAGTATTTT
16 | TRBJ1-2 | once | TRBD1 | TRBV27 | CASSFWATGGDYGYTF | TGTGCCAGCAGTTTTTGGGCGACAGGGGGCGACTATGGCTACACCTTC
14 | TRBJ2-1 | - | TRBD2 | TRBV20-1 | CSARLAGGLNEQFF | TGCAGTGCTAGACTAGCGGGAGGCCTCAATGAGCAGTTCTTC
13 | TRBJ2-4 | - | - | TRBV6-5 | CASSDSWREGQYF | TGTGCCAGCAGTGACTCTTGGCGCGAAGGGCAGTACTTC
15 | TRBJ1-6 | - | - | TRBV28 | CASSFRTLNNSPLHF | TGTGCCAGCAGTTTTAGGACATTGAATAATTCACCCCTCCACTTT
17 | TRBJ2-1 | once | TRBD1 | TRBV28 | CASSLYGRGQGVNEQFF | TGTGCCAGCAGTTTATATGGCCGGGGACAGGGTGTAAATGAGCAGTTCTTC
14 | TRBJ1-5 | - | - | TRBV28 | CASRSQGPNQPQHF | TGTGCCAGCAGATCACAGGGTCCCAATCAGCCCCAGCATTTT
17 | TRBJ1-6 | - | TRBD1 | TRBV6-2/TRBV6-3 | CASSYVARGPLDSPLHF | TGTGCCAGCAGTTACGTCGCCAGGGGGCCACTGGACTCACCCCTCCACTTT